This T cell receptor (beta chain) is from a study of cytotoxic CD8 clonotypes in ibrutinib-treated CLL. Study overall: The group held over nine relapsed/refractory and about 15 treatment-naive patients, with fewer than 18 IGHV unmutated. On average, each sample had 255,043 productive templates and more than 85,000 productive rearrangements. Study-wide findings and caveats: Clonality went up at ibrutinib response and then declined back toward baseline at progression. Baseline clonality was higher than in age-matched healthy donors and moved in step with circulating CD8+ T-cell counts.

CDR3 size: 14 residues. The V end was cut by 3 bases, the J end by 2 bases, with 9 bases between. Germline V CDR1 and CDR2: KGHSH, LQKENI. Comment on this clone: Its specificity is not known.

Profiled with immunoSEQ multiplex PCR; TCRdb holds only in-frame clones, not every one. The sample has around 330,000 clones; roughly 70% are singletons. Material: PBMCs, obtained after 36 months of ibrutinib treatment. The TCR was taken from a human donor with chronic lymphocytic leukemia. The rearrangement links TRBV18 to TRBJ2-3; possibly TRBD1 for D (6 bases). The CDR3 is CASSPDSFTDTQYF. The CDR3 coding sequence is TGTGCCAGCTCACCGGACAGTTTCACAGATACGCAGTATTTT.